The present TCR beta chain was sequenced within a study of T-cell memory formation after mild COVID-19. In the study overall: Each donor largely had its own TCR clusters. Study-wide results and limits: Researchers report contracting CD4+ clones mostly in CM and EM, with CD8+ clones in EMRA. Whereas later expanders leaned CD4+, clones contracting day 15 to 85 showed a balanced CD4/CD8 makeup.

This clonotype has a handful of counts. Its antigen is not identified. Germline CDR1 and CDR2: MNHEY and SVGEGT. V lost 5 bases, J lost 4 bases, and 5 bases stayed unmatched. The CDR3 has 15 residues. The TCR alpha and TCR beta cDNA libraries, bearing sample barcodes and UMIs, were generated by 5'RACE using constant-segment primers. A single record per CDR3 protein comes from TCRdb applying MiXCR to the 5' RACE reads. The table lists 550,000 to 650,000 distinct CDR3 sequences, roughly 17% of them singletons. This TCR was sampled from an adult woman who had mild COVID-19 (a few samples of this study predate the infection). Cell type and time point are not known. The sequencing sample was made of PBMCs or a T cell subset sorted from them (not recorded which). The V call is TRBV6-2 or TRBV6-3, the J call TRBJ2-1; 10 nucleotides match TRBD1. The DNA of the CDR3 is TGTGCCAGCAGTAACCGGGACAGGGGTTACAATGAGCAGTTCTTC. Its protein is CASSNRDRGYNEQFF.